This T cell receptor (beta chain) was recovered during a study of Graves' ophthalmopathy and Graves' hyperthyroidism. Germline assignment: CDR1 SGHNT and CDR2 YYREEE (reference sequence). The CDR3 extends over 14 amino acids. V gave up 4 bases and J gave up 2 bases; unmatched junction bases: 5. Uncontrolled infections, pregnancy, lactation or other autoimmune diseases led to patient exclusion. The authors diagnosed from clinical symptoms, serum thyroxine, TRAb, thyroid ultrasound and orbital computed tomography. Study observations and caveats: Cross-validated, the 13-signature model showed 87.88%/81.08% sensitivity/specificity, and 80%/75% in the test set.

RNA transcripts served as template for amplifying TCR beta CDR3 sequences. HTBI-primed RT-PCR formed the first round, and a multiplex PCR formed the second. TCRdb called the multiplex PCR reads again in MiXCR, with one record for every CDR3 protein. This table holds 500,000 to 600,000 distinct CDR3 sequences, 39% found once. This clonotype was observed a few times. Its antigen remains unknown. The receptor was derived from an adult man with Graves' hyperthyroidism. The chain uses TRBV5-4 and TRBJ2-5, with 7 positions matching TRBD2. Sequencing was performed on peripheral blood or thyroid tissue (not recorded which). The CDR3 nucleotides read TGTGCCAGCAGCCCCGGGGAGGGACAAGAGACCCAGTACTTC. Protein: CASSPGEGQETQYF.